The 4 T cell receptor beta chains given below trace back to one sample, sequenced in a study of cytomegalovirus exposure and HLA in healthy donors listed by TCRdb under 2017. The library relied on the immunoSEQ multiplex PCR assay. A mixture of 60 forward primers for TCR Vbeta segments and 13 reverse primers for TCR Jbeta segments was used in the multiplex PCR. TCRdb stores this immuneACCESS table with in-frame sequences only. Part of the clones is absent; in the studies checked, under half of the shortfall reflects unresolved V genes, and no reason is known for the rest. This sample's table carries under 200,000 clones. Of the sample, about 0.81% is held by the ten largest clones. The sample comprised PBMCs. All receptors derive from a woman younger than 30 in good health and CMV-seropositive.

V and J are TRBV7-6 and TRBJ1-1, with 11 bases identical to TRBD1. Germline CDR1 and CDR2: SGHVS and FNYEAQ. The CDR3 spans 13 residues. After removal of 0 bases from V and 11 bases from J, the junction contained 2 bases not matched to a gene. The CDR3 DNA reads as TGTGCCAGCAGCTTAGCGGGACAGGGGGACGCTTTCTTT. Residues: CASSLAGQGDAFF.

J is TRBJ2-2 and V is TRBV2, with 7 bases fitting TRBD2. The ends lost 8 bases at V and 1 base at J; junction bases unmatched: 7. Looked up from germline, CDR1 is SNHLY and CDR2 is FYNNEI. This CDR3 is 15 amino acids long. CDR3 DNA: TGTGCCAGCGGCCAGGGACTACAGAACACCGGGGAGCTGTTTTTT. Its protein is CASGQGLQNTGELFF. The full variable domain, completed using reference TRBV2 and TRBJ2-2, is EPEVTQTPSHQVTQMGQEVILRCVPISNHLYFYWYRQILGQKVEFLVSFYNNEISEKSEIFDDQFSVERPDGSNFTLKIRSTKLEDSAMYFCASGQGLQNTGELFFGEGSRLTVL.

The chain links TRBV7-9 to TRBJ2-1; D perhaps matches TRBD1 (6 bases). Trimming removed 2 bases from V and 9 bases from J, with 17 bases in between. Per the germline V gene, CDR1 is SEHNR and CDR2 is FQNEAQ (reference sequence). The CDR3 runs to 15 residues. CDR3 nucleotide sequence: TGTGCCAGCAGCTTACTGTCAGGGGCGAGCAGTGAGCAGTTCTTC. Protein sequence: CASSLLSGASSEQFF.

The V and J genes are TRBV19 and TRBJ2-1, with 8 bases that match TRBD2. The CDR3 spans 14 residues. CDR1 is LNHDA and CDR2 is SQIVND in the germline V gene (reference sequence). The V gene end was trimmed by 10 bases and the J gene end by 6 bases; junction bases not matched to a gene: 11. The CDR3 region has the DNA TGTGCCATCGAGCGGGAGCTCTGGGGCAATGAGCAGTTCTTC. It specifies CAIERELWGNEQFF.